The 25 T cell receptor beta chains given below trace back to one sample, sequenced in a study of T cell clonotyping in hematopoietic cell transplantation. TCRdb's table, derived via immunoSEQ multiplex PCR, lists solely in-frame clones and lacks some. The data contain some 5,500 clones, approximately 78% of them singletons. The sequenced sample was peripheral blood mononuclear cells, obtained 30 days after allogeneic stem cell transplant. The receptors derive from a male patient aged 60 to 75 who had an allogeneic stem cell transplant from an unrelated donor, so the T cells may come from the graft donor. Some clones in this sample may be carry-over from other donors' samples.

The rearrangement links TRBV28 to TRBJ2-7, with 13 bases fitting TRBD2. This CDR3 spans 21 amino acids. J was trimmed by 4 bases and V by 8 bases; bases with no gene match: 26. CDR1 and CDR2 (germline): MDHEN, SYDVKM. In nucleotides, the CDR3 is TGTGCCAGCCTCTACGGGGGACCCCGGCTGGGACTAGCGGGGCTAATTTACGAGCAGTACTTC. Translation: CASLYGGPRLGLAGLIYEQYF.

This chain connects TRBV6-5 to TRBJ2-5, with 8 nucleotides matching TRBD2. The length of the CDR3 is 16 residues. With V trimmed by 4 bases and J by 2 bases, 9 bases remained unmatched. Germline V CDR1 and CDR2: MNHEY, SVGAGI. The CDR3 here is CASSFSTSAIQETQYF. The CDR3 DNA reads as TGTGCCAGCAGTTTCTCGACTAGCGCCATACAAGAGACCCAGTACTTC.

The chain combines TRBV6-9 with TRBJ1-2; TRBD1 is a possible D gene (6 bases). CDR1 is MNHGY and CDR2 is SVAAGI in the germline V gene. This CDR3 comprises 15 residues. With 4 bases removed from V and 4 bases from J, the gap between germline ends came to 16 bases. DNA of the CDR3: TGTGCCAGCAGTTTTTTGGGGGCCTTTGGCTATGGCTACACCTTC. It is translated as CASSFLGAFGYGYTF.

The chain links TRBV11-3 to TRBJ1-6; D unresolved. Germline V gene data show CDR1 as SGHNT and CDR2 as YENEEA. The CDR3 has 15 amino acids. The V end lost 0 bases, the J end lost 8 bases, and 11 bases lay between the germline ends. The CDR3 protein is CASSLDQDGDSPLHF. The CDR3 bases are TGTGCCAGCAGCTTAGATCAGGACGGAGATTCACCCCTCCACTTT.

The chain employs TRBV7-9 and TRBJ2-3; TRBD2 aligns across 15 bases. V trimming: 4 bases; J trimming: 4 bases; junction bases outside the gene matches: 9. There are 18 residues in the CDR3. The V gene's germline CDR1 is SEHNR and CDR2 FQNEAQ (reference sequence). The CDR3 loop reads CASSSGLAGGGGSDTQYF. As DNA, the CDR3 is TGTGCCAGCAGCTCGGGACTAGCGGGGGGAGGAGGCTCAGATACGCAGTATTTT.

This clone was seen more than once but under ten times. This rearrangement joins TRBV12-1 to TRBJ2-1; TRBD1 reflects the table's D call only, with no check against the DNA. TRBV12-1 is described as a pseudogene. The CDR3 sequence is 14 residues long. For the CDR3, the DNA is TGTGCCAGCAGCTTTGTTCTAGGGGCAGATGAGCAGTTCTTC. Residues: CASSFVLGADEQFF.

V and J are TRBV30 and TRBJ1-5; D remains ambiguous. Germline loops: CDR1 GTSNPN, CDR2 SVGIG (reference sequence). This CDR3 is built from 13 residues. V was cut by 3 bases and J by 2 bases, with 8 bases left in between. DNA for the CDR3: TGTGCCTGGAGCAGTGGGGGCAATCAGCCCCAGCATTTT. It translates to CAWSSGGNQPQHF.

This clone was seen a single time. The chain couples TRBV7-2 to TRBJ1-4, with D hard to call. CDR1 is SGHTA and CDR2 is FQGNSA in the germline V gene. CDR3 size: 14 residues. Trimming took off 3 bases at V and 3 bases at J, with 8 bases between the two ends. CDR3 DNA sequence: TGTGCCAGCAGCTTGAGTTTCTCTAATGAAAAACTGTTTTTT. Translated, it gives CASSLSFSNEKLFF.

The CDR3 DNA follows: TGTGCCTGGAGTCCCCAGGGATATCCTGAAGCTTTCTTT. Translating gives CAWSPQGYPEAFF. J is TRBJ1-1 and V is TRBV30; D may be TRBD1 (5 bases). The CDR3 is made up of 13 amino acids. The germline V and J ends were trimmed by 2 bases and 6 bases, with 13 bases remaining between them. From germline, CDR1 is GTSNPN and CDR2 SVGIG (reference sequence).

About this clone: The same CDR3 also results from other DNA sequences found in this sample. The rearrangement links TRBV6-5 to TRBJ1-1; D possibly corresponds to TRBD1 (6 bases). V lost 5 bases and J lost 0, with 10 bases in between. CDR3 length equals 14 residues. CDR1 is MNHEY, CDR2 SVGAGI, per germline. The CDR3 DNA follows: TGTGCCAGCAGTCAGGACAGAATGAACACTGAAGCTTTCTTT. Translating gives CASSQDRMNTEAFF.

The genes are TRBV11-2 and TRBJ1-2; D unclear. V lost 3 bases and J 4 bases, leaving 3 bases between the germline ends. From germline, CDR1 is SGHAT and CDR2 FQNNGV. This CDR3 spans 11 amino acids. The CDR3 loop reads CASSFGYGYTF. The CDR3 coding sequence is TGTGCCAGCAGCTTCGGCTATGGCTACACCTTC.

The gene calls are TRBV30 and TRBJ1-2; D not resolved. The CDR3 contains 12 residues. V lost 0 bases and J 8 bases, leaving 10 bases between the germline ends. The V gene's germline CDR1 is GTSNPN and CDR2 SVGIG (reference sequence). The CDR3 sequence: CAWSVAKVGYTF. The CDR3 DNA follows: TGTGCCTGGAGTGTAGCCAAGGTCGGCTACACCTTC.

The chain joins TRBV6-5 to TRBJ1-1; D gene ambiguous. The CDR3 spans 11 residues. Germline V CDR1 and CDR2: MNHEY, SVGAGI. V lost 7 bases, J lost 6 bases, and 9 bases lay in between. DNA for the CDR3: TGTGCCAGCAAGGTTAAGTCTGAAGCTTTCTTT. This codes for CASKVKSEAFF.

The CDR3 sequence is CASGGTGNLYTEAFF. CDR3 sequence (DNA): TGTGCCAGCGGGGGGACAGGCAACTTATACACTGAAGCTTTCTTT. This chain connects TRBV28 to TRBJ1-1, with TRBD1 matching 8 bases. The germline V gene has CDR1 MDHEN and CDR2 SYDVKM. V lost 8 bases to trimming and J lost 3 bases; unmatched junction nucleotides: 11. The CDR3 is made up of 15 amino acids.

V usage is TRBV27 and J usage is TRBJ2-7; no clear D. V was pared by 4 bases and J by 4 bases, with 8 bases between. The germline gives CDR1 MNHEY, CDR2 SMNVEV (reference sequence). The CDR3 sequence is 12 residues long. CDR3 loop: CASSSVGYEQYF. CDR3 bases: TGTGCCAGCAGTTCGGTAGGGTACGAGCAGTACTTC.

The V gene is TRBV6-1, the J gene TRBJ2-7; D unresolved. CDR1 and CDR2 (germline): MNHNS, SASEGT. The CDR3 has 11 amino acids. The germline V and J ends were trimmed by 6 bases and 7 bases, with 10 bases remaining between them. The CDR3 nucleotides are TGTGCCAGCAGCATAACGAAGGAGCAGTACTTC. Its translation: CASSITKEQYF.

CDR3 in amino acids: CASQTSGMNTEAFF. CDR3 nucleotides: TGTGCCAGCCAAACGTCCGGAATGAACACTGAAGCTTTCTTT. The chain links TRBV7-9 to TRBJ1-1; unclear D gene. V dropped 8 bases and J dropped 0 bases, with 13 bases sitting between them. Germline V lookup: CDR1 SEHNR, CDR2 FQNEAQ (reference sequence). The CDR3 is made up of 14 amino acids.

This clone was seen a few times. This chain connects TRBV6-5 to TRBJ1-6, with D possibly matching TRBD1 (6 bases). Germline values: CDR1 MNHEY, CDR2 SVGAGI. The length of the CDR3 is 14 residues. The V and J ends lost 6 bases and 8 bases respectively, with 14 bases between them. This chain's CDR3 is CASSLQGGHSPLHF. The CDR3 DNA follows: TGTGCCAGCAGCCTACAGGGAGGTCATTCACCCCTCCACTTT.

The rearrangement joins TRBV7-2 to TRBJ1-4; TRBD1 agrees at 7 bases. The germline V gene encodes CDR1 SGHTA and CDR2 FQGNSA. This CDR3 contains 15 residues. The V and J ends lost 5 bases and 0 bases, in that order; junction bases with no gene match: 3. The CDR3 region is CASSIQGATNEKLFF. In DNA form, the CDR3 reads TGTGCCAGCAGCATTCAGGGGGCAACTAATGAAAAACTGTTTTTT.

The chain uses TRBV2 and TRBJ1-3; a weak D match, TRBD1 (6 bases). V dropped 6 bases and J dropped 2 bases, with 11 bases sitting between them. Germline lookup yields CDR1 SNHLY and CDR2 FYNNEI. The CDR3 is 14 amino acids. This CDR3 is CASREPGAGNTIYF. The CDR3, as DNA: TGTGCCAGCAGAGAACCAGGGGCTGGAAACACCATATATTTT.

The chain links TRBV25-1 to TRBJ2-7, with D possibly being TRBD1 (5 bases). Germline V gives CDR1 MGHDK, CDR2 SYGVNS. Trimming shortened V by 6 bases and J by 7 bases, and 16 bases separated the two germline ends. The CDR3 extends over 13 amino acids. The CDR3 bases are TGTGCCAGCAGGACTCTAACAGGAAGGGAGCAGTACTTC. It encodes CASRTLTGREQYF.

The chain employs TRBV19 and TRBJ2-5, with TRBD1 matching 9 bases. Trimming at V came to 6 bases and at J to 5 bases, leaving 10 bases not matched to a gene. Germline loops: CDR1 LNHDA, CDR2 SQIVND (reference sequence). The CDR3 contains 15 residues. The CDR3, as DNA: TGTGCCAGTAGCCCCCCGGGACAGGGAAAGGAGACCCAGTACTTC. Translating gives CASSPPGQGKETQYF.

In nucleotides, the CDR3 is TGTGCCAGCAGCGGCGACTGGGGGACCGGGGAGCTGTTTTTT. It yields the protein CASSGDWGTGELFF. The chain recombines TRBV5-4 with TRBJ2-2; D is tentatively TRBD1 or TRBD2 (5 bases each). With 4 bases removed from V and 5 bases from J, the gap between germline ends came to 12 bases. Germline values: CDR1 SGHNT, CDR2 YYREEE (reference sequence). The CDR3 has 14 residues.

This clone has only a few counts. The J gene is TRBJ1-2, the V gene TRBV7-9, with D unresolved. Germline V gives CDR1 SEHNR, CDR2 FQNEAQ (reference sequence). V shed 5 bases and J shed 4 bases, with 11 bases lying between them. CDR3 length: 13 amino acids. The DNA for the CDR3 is TGTGCCAGCAGCCCCCCCCTGGGCTATGGCTACACCTTC. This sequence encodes CASSPPLGYGYTF.

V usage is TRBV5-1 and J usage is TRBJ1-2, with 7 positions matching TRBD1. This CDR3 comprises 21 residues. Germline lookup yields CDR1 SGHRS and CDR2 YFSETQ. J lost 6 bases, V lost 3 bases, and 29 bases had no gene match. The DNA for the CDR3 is TGCGCCAGCAGCTCGTTCGTTATCCAATTCTCGACAGGGAAGAAAGAGGATGGCTACACCTTC. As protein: CASSSFVIQFSTGKKEDGYTF.